This T cell receptor (beta chain) came from a study of CD8 T cells in ankylosing spondylitis. Study outcomes and limitations: As for the disease-linked clones, they showed a CD8+ phenotype and occurred at relatively low frequencies in peripheral blood. Disease-linked clones reportedly showed significant enrichment in matched ankylosing spondylitis synovial fluid. For ankylosing spondylitis blood, a TCR beta motif of fewer than 10 highly homologous variants appeared characteristic.

Trimming cost V 5 bases and J 1 base, with 9 bases left between them. In germline, CDR1 is SQVTM, CDR2 ANQGSEA. The CDR3 loop spans 12 amino acids. This clonotype showed up many times. The target antigen is unknown. Quantitative barcoded 5'-RACE was used to prepare TCR beta libraries. TCRdb reanalysed the 5' RACE reads using MiXCR and keeps one entry per CDR3 protein. This sample has fewer than 550,000 distinct CDR3 sequences, with about 5.7% found just once. The clonotype comes from a male donor with ankylosing spondylitis. The chain employs TRBV29-1 and TRBJ2-7; D ambiguous. The sample taken for sequencing was blood, either unsorted or a sorted T cell fraction (not recorded which). CDR3 in amino acids: CSVHGRSYEQYF. The CDR3 DNA reads as TGCAGCGTTCACGGACGGTCCTACGAGCAGTACTTC.